Sequencing of this T cell receptor (beta chain) was carried out in a study of blood T cells in healthy people across ages. The V gene end was trimmed by 3 bases and the J gene end by 0 bases; junction bases not matched to a gene: 6. The CDR3 loop spans 17 amino acids. Isolating PBMCs gave at least 6 million of these cells per sample. No fewer than 5.5 micrograms of total RNA were isolated from every sample. Together with a sample-barcoded 5' primer, a J-beta primer mix was included in a second PCR lasting roughly 6 to 12 cycles. Researchers report that a template-switch adaptor with 12 random nucleotides tagged each cDNA molecule. TCRdb analysed the 5' RACE reads with MiXCR anew, one entry per CDR3 protein. The sample holds over a million distinct CDR3 sequences; 40% to 50% are singletons and the top ten take roughly 7.7%. Findings of the study overall: Per million T cells, TCR beta diversity dropped about linearly as age rose.

A word on this clonotype: Its antigen is not identified.

The V call is TRBV12-3 or TRBV12-4, the J call TRBJ2-1; 9 bases line up with TRBD2. The sequenced sample was blood. The TCR comes from a young woman in good health. The CDR3 region has the DNA TGTGCCAGCAGTTTCAGAGCGGGAGGCAGCTCCTACAATGAGCAGTTCTTC. The encoded protein is CASSFRAGGSSYNEQFF.